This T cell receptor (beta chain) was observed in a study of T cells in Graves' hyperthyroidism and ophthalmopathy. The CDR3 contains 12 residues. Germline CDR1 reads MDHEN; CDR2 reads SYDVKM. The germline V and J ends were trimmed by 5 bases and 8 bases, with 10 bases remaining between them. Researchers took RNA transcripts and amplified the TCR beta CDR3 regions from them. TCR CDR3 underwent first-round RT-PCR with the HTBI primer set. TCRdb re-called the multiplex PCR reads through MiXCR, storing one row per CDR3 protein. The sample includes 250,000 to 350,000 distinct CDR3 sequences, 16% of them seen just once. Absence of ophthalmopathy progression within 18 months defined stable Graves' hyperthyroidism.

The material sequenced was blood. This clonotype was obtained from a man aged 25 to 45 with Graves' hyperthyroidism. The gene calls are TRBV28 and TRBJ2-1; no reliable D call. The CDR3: CASSLIRDEQFF. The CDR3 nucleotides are TGTGCCAGCAGTCTCATAAGGGATGAGCAGTTCTTC.